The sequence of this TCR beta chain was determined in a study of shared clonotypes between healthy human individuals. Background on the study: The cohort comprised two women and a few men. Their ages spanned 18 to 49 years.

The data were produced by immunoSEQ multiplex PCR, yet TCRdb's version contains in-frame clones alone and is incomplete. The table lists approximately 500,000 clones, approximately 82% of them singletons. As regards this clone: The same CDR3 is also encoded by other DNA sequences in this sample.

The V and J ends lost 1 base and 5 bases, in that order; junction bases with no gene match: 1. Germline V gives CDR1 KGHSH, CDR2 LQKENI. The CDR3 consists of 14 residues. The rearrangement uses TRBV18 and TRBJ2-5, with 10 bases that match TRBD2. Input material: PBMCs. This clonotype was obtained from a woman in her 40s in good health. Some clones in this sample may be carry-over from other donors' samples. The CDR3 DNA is TGTGCCAGCTCACCACAGGGACTAGCGGAGACCCAGTACTTC. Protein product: CASSPQGLAETQYF.